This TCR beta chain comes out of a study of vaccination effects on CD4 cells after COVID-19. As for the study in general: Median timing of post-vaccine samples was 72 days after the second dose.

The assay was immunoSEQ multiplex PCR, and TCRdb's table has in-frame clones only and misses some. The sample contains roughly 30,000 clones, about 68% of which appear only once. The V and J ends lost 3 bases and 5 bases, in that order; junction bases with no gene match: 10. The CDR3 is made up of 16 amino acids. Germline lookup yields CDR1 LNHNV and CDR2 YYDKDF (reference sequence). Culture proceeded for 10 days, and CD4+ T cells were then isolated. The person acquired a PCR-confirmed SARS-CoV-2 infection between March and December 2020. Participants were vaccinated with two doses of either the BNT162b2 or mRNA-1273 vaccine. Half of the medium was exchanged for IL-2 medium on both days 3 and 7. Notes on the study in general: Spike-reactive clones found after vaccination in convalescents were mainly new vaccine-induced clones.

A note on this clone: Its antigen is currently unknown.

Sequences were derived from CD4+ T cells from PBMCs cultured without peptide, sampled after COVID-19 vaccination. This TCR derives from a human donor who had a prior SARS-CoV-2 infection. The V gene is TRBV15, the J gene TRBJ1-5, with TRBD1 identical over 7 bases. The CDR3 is CATSRPQTGRYQPQHF. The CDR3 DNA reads TGTGCCACCAGCAGGCCACAGACAGGGCGTTATCAGCCCCAGCATTTT.